The 18 T cell receptor beta chains given below trace back to one sample, sequenced in a study of blood T cells in healthy people across ages. A sample-barcoded 5' primer and a J-beta primer mix were used in a second PCR of roughly 6 to 12 cycles. TCRdb recomputed calls from the 5' RACE reads with MiXCR, one row per CDR3 protein. The repertoire consists of approximately 350,000 distinct CDR3 sequences, with roughly half occurring once and the leading ten covering approximately 51%. The sample comprised blood. These receptors originate from a man in his sixties in good health.

This clonotype was seen only a few times. V is TRBV20-1 and J is TRBJ2-7; D possibly uses TRBD1 or TRBD2 (5 bases each). Looked up from germline, CDR1 is DFQATT and CDR2 is SNEGSKA (reference sequence). The V end lost 3 bases, the J end lost 7 bases, and 22 bases lay between the germline ends. CDR3 size: 15 residues. The DNA of the CDR3 is TGCAGTGCTAGGGTACCCGGGACCACAATGGGGGAGCAGTACTTC. It encodes CSARVPGTTMGEQYF.

The chain recombines TRBV20-1 with TRBJ2-5, with 9 bases aligning to TRBD1. Germline V gene data show CDR1 as DFQATT and CDR2 as SNEGSKA (reference sequence). The CDR3 has 13 residues. The CDR3 nucleotides are TGCAGCGAACAGGGGGCAGGACGGGAGACCCAGTACTTC. As protein: CSEQGAGRETQYF.

The chain carries TRBV15 and TRBJ1-2; 8 nucleotides align to TRBD1. The CDR3 covers 13 residues. Losses at the gene ends were 2 bases for V and 8 bases for J; bases not matched to a gene: 4. The germline V gene encodes CDR1 LNHNV and CDR2 YYDKDF (reference sequence). CDR3 coding DNA: TGTGCCACCAGCAGACCGGGGACAGGAGGCTACACCTTC. It encodes CATSRPGTGGYTF. The full variable domain, with the rest looked up from reference TRBV15 and TRBJ1-2, is DAMVIQNPRYQVTQFGKPVTLSCSQTLNHNVMYWYQQKSSQAPKLLFHYYDKDFNNEADTPDNFQSRRPNTSFCFLDIRSPGLGDTAMYLCATSRPGTGGYTFGSGTRLTVV.

Remarks on this clonotype: It may be a read error: a sequence one base away is much more abundant. V usage is TRBV20-1 and J usage is TRBJ2-4, with TRBD2 as a possible D gene (5 bases). The CDR3 sequence is 13 residues long. Trimming took off 7 bases at V and 1 base at J, with 11 bases between the two ends. In germline, CDR1 is DFQATT, CDR2 SNEGSKA (reference sequence). The CDR3, as DNA: TGCAGTGGTACGAGAGGGGCCAAAAACATTCAGTACTTC. This translates into CSGTRGAKNIQYF.

This clonotype turned up a few times. The chain uses TRBV7-3 and TRBJ1-6, with D uncertain. CDR1 SGHTA and CDR2 FQGTGA come from the germline V gene. The ends were cut back, 0 bases at V and 7 bases at J, with 4 bases in the middle. This CDR3 contains 13 residues. The CDR3, as DNA: TGTGCCAGCAGCTTAACTTGGAATTCACCCCTCCACTTT. Its protein is CASSLTWNSPLHF.

The V call is TRBV20-1, the J call TRBJ2-5, with D possibly being TRBD2 (6 bases). V dropped 2 bases and J dropped 4 bases, with 8 bases sitting between them. The length of the CDR3 is 12 residues. The germline V gene has CDR1 DFQATT and CDR2 SNEGSKA (reference sequence). The CDR3 spells CSARSGVETQYF. Written as DNA, the CDR3 is TGCAGTGCTAGATCGGGGGTAGAGACCCAGTACTTC.

This rearrangement joins TRBV29-1 to TRBJ2-7, with 15 bases that match TRBD2. V lost 5 bases, J lost 5 bases, and 10 bases stayed unmatched. CDR1 and CDR2 (germline): SQVTM, ANQGSEA. The CDR3 has 16 amino acids. The CDR3 DNA reads as TGCAGCGTTCAGGACCTAGGACTAGCGGGAGGGAACGAGCAGTACTTC. Its translation is CSVQDLGLAGGNEQYF.

This sequence joins TRBV9 and TRBJ2-3; no clear D. The V end lost 0 bases, the J end lost 6 bases, and 11 bases lay between the germline ends. Germline assignment: CDR1 SGDLS and CDR2 YYNGEE. This CDR3 comprises 14 residues. The DNA of the CDR3 is TGTGCCAGCAGCGTAGGCCCTCAAAGGGATACGCAGTATTTT. It specifies CASSVGPQRDTQYF. Full variable domain (rest looked up from reference TRBV9 and TRBJ2-3): DSGVTQTPKHLITATGQRVTLRCSPRSGDLSVYWYQQSLDQGLQFLIQYYNGEERAKGNILERFSAQQFPDLHSELNLSSLELGDSALYFCASSVGPQRDTQYFGPGTRLTVL.

In its sample, this clonotype was seen once. The chain employs TRBV20-1 and TRBJ2-7; 7 nucleotides match TRBD1. With V trimmed by 2 bases and J by 10 bases, 11 bases remained unmatched. Looked up from germline, CDR1 is DFQATT and CDR2 is SNEGSKA (reference sequence). The CDR3 extends over 13 amino acids. The CDR3 sequence is CSARTAGKGAQYF. The CDR3, as DNA: TGCAGTGCTAGAACTGCAGGGAAGGGGGCCCAGTACTTC.

The chain uses TRBV7-8 and TRBJ2-1; maybe TRBD1 (6 bases). Germline CDR1 SGHVS, CDR2 FQNEAQ. V lost 1 base to trimming and J lost 1 base, with 8 bases between them. The CDR3 consists of 15 residues. The DNA for the CDR3 is TGTGCCAGCAGCTTAGGACAGGAATCCTACAATGAGCAGTTCTTC. This sequence encodes CASSLGQESYNEQFF.

The rearrangement uses TRBV6-5 and TRBJ1-2; maybe TRBD1 (5 bases). This CDR3 is built from 14 residues. Per germline, CDR1 MNHEY and CDR2 SVGAGI. The V end lost 2 bases, the J end lost 4 bases, and 11 bases lay between the germline ends. The CDR3 sequence is CASSYAGLGYGYTF. The CDR3 coding sequence is TGTGCCAGCAGTTACGCAGGGCTGGGCTATGGCTACACCTTC.

CDR3 coding DNA: TGTGCCTGGAGTCGGTCCCCAAATCAGCCCCAGCATTTT. Its translation is CAWSRSPNQPQHF. The V call is TRBV30, the J call TRBJ1-5, with D uncertain. Trimming pared 2 bases from V and 4 bases from J, leaving 9 bases between. The CDR3 spans 13 residues. Germline CDR1 reads GTSNPN; CDR2 reads SVGIG (reference sequence).

This clonotype was seen a few times. The rearrangement uses TRBV6-2 or TRBV6-3 and TRBJ2-7; D gene uncertain. Germline V gene lookup returns CDR1 MNHEY and CDR2 SVGEGT. Trimming removed 0 bases from V and 1 base from J, with 4 bases in between. The CDR3 extends over 13 amino acids. The CDR3 region has the DNA TGTGCCAGCAGTTACTCGGGATCCTACGAGCAGTACTTC. It specifies CASSYSGSYEQYF.

The J gene is TRBJ2-5, the V gene TRBV7-2, with 10 bases matching TRBD2. Germline trimming cut 5 bases from V and 6 bases from J; bases unmatched to any gene: 15. Germline CDR1 is SGHTA and CDR2 is FQGNSA. This CDR3 has 17 residues. The CDR3 region has the DNA TGTGCCAGCAGCCCGAGGACTAGCGGCCTAGAGGTGAAGACCCAGTACTTC. It specifies CASSPRTSGLEVKTQYF.

Concerning this clonotype itself: Just one base apart from a much larger clone, this may be a read error. V is TRBV11-2 and J is TRBJ2-5; a possible D gene is TRBD2 (5 bases). Germline values: CDR1 SGHAT, CDR2 FQNNGV. The CDR3 length is 16 residues. The germline V and J ends were trimmed by 6 bases and 11 bases, with 28 bases remaining between them. This CDR3 reads CASRDFRAPPPNEQYF. As DNA, the CDR3 is TGTGCCAGCAGGGACTTCCGGGCCCCCCCCCCCAATGAGCAGTACTTC.

This clonotype was seen a handful of times. V usage is TRBV20-1 and J usage is TRBJ1-2, with D possibly TRBD1 on 5 matching bases. There are 12 residues in the CDR3. Germline V gene data show CDR1 as DFQATT and CDR2 as SNEGSKA (reference sequence). Trimming cost V 2 bases and J 11 bases, with 15 bases left between them. As DNA, the CDR3 is TGCAGTGCTAGACCCCCGGGGGAGAGGTACACCTTC. It is translated as CSARPPGERYTF.

The gene calls are TRBV20-1 and TRBJ2-1; D may be TRBD1 (6 bases). Trimming left V 3 bases short and J 7 bases short, with 13 bases between. Germline CDR1 DFQATT, CDR2 SNEGSKA (reference sequence). This CDR3 has 13 residues. The CDR3 DNA reads as TGCAGTGCTAGGGCCGGACAGTTGAATGAGCAGTTCTTC. Protein product: CSARAGQLNEQFF.

This clonotype was seen a handful of times. The chain recombines TRBV28 with TRBJ2-1, with TRBD2 matching over 9 bases. CDR1 MDHEN and CDR2 SYDVKM come from the germline V gene. This CDR3 spans 15 amino acids. The V and J ends lost 8 bases and 0 bases, in that order; junction bases with no gene match: 5. The CDR3 loop reads CASFSGSPSYNEQFF. As DNA, the CDR3 is TGTGCCAGCTTTAGCGGGAGTCCCTCCTACAATGAGCAGTTCTTC.